This paragraph covers one TCR beta chain sequence. The antigen is not known. RNA transcripts yielded amplified TCR beta CDR3 regions. The TCR CDR3 was amplified in a first-round RT-PCR using the HTBI primer set. TCRdb recomputed calls from the multiplex PCR reads with MiXCR, one row per CDR3 protein. The sample has approximately 490,000 distinct CDR3 sequences; about 20% are singletons. The CDR3 has 14 residues. The junction had 3 bases not matched to a gene; V was cut back by 8 bases and J by 1 base. CDR1 is MNHEY, CDR2 SVGEGT, per germline. This record comes from a study of T cells in Graves' hyperthyroidism and ophthalmopathy. Whole-study results and caveats: Expanded thyroid clonotypes (above 0.001) were mostly also found in blood.

This sequence was found in a woman aged 65 to 85 with Graves' ophthalmopathy. Sequenced: blood. V and J are TRBV6-2 or TRBV6-3 and TRBJ2-3; 10 nucleotides match TRBD1. The CDR3 protein is CASRDRGRTDTQYF. CDR3 DNA sequence: TGTGCCAGCCGTGACAGGGGGCGCACAGATACGCAGTATTTT.